Shown below are 20 T cell receptor beta chains from a single sample sequenced in a study of Graves' ophthalmopathy and Graves' hyperthyroidism. RNA transcripts yielded amplified TCR beta CDR3 regions. The workflow started with a first-round RT-PCR run with HTBI primers and then moved on to a second-round multiplex PCR. TCRdb re-called the multiplex PCR reads through MiXCR, storing one row per CDR3 protein. The sample includes around 590,000 distinct CDR3 sequences, roughly 40% of them seen just once. The material sequenced was peripheral blood or thyroid tissue (not recorded which). These receptors all come from an adult man with Graves' hyperthyroidism.

The chain joins TRBV2 to TRBJ1-1; 8 nucleotides align to TRBD1. The CDR3 contains 17 residues. Germline CDR1 is SNHLY and CDR2 is FYNNEI. Trimming removed 4 bases from V and 0 bases from J; junction bases left unmatched: 10. CDR3 residues: CASSADRDGELNTEAFF. The DNA for the CDR3 is TGTGCCAGCAGTGCGGACAGGGACGGGGAGCTGAACACTGAAGCTTTCTTT.

This clonotype was counted ten times or more. The chain joins TRBV7-9 to TRBJ1-1, with D maybe TRBD1 (6 bases). CDR1 is SEHNR, CDR2 FQNEAQ, per germline (reference sequence). The V end was cut by 7 bases, the J end by 0 bases, with 15 bases between. The CDR3 length is 15 residues. CDR3 region: CASKRRGGMNTEAFF. DNA for the CDR3: TGTGCCAGCAAGCGCAGGGGCGGGATGAACACTGAAGCTTTCTTT.

This clonotype was counted ten times or more. The chain has TRBV5-1 and TRBJ1-3, with TRBD1 identical over 10 bases. V shed 4 bases and J 4 bases; nucleotides not matched to a gene: 11. The CDR3 has 17 residues. Per the germline V gene, CDR1 is SGHRS and CDR2 is YFSETQ. DNA of the CDR3: TGCGCCAGCAGCCCGTCCCGGGACAGGGGCGGAGGAAACACCATATATTTT. Its translation: CASSPSRDRGGGNTIYF. Looking up the rest from reference TRBV5-1 and TRBJ1-3 gives the full variable domain: KAGVTQTPRYLIKTRGQQVTLSCSPISGHRSVSWYQQTPGQGLQFLFEYFSETQRNKGNFPGRFSGRQFSNSRSEMNVSTLELGDSALYLCASSPSRDRGGGNTIYFGEGSWLTVV.

This clonotype was seen repeatedly, ten times or more. This chain links TRBV7-2 with TRBJ2-7, with 7 bases aligning to TRBD1. The ends lost 1 base at V and 2 bases at J; junction bases unmatched: 2. This CDR3 has 14 residues. Germline CDR1 is SGHTA and CDR2 is FQGNSA. For the CDR3, the DNA is TGTGCCAGCAGCTTAGAAGGGGGCGCCTACGAGCAGTACTTC. Residues: CASSLEGGAYEQYF.

As concerns this clonotype: The junction and the germline gene differ at one end; a read error may be behind it. The V call is TRBV7-8, the J call TRBJ2-2; 8 bases are shared with TRBD2. The CDR3 runs 16 residues. CDR1 and CDR2 from the germline V gene are SGHVS and FQNEAQ. The CDR3 nucleotides are TGTGCCACCAGCCGGGGGGGCCAGGACAACACCGGGGAGCTGTTTTTT. It specifies CATSRGGQDNTGELFF.

This clonotype was recorded a few times. DNA of the CDR3: TGCGCCAGCGGCGAGGACACTATAAACACTGAAGCTTTCTTT. It specifies CASGEDTINTEAFF. This chain connects TRBV5-1 to TRBJ1-1, with D possibly being TRBD1 (5 bases). Germline values: CDR1 SGHRS, CDR2 YFSETQ. The V end lost 7 bases, the J end lost 2 bases, and 15 bases lay between the germline ends. There are 14 residues in the CDR3.

This clonotype was detected only once. CDR3 bases: TGTGCCAGTAGTAGAAGGACTAGCGGGAGGGCCAACGAGCAGTACTTC. Translating it yields CASSRRTSGRANEQYF. The genes are TRBV19 and TRBJ2-7, with 15 bases aligning to TRBD2. Germline V gene lookup returns CDR1 LNHDA and CDR2 SQIVND (reference sequence). Trimming took 4 bases from V and 5 from J; bases not matched to a gene: 6. The CDR3 is 16 residues long.

CDR3 protein: CASIPIHRSYGYTF. The CDR3 DNA sequence: TGTGCCAGCATTCCGATCCACAGATCCTATGGCTACACCTTC. The gene calls are TRBV6-5 and TRBJ1-2; D is ambiguous. The CDR3 has 14 amino acids. Trimming cost V 7 bases and J 4 bases, with 16 bases left between them. In germline, CDR1 is MNHEY, CDR2 SVGAGI.

The chain combines TRBV15 with TRBJ1-3; D is unresolved. CDR1 and CDR2 (germline): LNHNV, YYDKDF (reference sequence). The V gene lost 5 bases and the J gene lost 0 bases, with 8 bases spanning the gap. This CDR3 has 14 residues. The CDR3 loop reads CATSPGNSGNTIYF. DNA for the CDR3: TGTGCCACCAGCCCCGGCAACTCTGGAAACACCATATATTTT. Looking up the rest from reference TRBV15 and TRBJ1-3 gives the full variable domain: DAMVIQNPRYQVTQFGKPVTLSCSQTLNHNVMYWYQQKSSQAPKLLFHYYDKDFNNEADTPDNFQSRRPNTSFCFLDIRSPGLGDTAMYLCATSPGNSGNTIYFGEGSWLTVV.

This clonotype was observed at least ten times. This chain connects TRBV9 to TRBJ2-5, with 12 bases lining up with TRBD1. The CDR3 runs to 16 residues. V trimming: 1 base; J trimming: 5 bases; junction bases outside the gene matches: 6. Germline CDR1 and CDR2: SGDLS and YYNGEE. CDR3 nucleotides: TGTGCCAGCAGCGTATTGGGACAGGGGGCGCGGGAGACCCAGTACTTC. This gives the protein CASSVLGQGARETQYF.

The chain links TRBV2 to TRBJ1-6; tentatively, D is TRBD1 (6 bases). Trimming removed 6 bases at V and 0 bases at J, with 18 bases between. The CDR3 is made up of 18 amino acids. Germline-derived CDR1 and CDR2 are SNHLY and FYNNEI. Here the CDR3 DNA reads TGTGCCAGCAGCCCCTGGTCAGGGGCCGGCTCCTATAATTCACCCCTCCACTTT. This sequence encodes CASSPWSGAGSYNSPLHF.

The genes are TRBV11-2 and TRBJ2-5; 9 positions match TRBD1. Looked up from germline, CDR1 is SGHAT and CDR2 is FQNNGV. Trimming took 4 bases from V and 5 from J; bases not matched to a gene: 8. CDR3 length: 15 residues. The DNA of the CDR3 is TGTGCCAGCAGCTCAGCGGACAGGGGAGGGGAGACCCAGTACTTC. This gives the protein CASSSADRGGETQYF.

In its sample, this clonotype was seen a few times. The gene calls are TRBV5-5 and TRBJ2-2; 9 bases fit TRBD2. Germline CDR1 SGHKS, CDR2 YYEKEE (reference sequence). The J segment lost 6 bases and the V segment lost 7 bases, leaving 16 bases of the junction unmatched. This CDR3 has 17 amino acids. The CDR3 nucleotides read TGTGCCAGCCGCAGGGGTTTAGCGGGAGAGGCATCCGGGGAGCTGTTTTTT. It encodes CASRRGLAGEASGELFF.

The sample holds many counts of this clonotype. The chain links TRBV4-1 to TRBJ2-7; 9 bases agree with TRBD2. V was clipped by 1 base and J by 0 bases; unmatched bases: 1. CDR3 size: 15 residues. The V gene's germline CDR1 is MGHRA and CDR2 YSYEKL. The CDR3 region is CASSQGLADSYEQYF. Here the CDR3 DNA reads TGCGCCAGCAGCCAAGGACTAGCGGACTCCTACGAGCAGTACTTC.

A note on this clonotype: A read error may explain this, as a much larger clone is one base away. This chain uses TRBV7-2 with TRBJ1-4, with TRBD1 identical over 8 bases. The CDR3 is 17 residues long. Germline trimming cut 5 bases from V and 4 bases from J; bases unmatched to any gene: 12. Germline V gene lookup returns CDR1 SGHTA and CDR2 FQGNSA. This CDR3 is CASSPRRTGSNNEKLFF. The CDR3 nucleotides are TGTGCCAGCAGCCCGAGGAGGACAGGGTCTAATAATGAAAAACTGTTTTTT.

The V gene is TRBV2, the J gene TRBJ1-2; D is undetermined. The ends were cut back, 11 bases at V and 12 bases at J, with 10 bases in the middle. Germline V gene lookup returns CDR1 SNHLY and CDR2 FYNNEI. The CDR3 has 8 residues. CDR3 loop: CAGGGHTF. The CDR3 region has the DNA TGTGCCGGCGGCGGGCACACCTTC.

This chain uses TRBV30 with TRBJ1-6; D remains unclear. This CDR3 contains 13 residues. The germline CDR1 and CDR2 sequences are GTSNPN and SVGIG (reference sequence). The V end was cut by 5 bases, the J end by 6 bases, with 11 bases between. CDR3 sequence (DNA): TGTGCCTGGGGTCTTGAACTTAATTCACCCCTCCACTTT. It translates to CAWGLELNSPLHF.

This sequence joins TRBV29-1 and TRBJ2-7, with 9 bases identical to TRBD1. The CDR3 covers 14 residues. The germline gives CDR1 SQVTM, CDR2 ANQGSEA. V lost 6 bases, J lost 5 bases, and 11 bases stayed unmatched. CDR3 sequence: CSVTDGTGIHEQYF. The CDR3 nucleotides are TGCAGCGTGACTGACGGGACAGGGATTCACGAGCAGTACTTC.

J is TRBJ2-7 and V is TRBV5-1; 10 bases agree with TRBD2. The CDR3 has 15 residues. The germline CDR1 and CDR2 sequences are SGHRS and YFSETQ. Trimming removed 0 bases from V and 2 bases from J; junction bases left unmatched: 2. CDR3 in DNA: TGCGCCAGCAGCTTGGTACTAGCGGGAACCTACGAGCAGTACTTC. It encodes CASSLVLAGTYEQYF.

This clonotype was observed at least ten times. CDR3 in DNA: TGTGCCAGTACCGTGGACAGGGCGAACACTGAAGCTTTCTTT. This translates into CASTVDRANTEAFF. The J gene is TRBJ1-1, the V gene TRBV19, with 8 bases fitting TRBD1. V was pared by 7 bases and J by 1 base, with 5 bases of the junction left unmatched. This CDR3 is 14 amino acids long. Germline CDR1 and CDR2: LNHDA and SQIVND (reference sequence).